The 23 T cell receptor beta chains in this list originate from one sample, sequenced in a study of cytomegalovirus exposure and HLA in healthy donors (dated by TCRdb to between 2016 and 2019). Library generation was performed with the immunoSEQ multiplex PCR assay. For the multiplex PCR, a mixture combining 60 forward primers for TCR Vbeta segments and 13 reverse primers for TCR Jbeta segments was used. TCRdb holds this immuneACCESS table with in-frame rearrangements only. Some clones are missing; in checked studies, unresolved V genes explain under half, and the rest has no known cause. Across this sample there are 70,000 to 85,000 clones, with over 60% seen only once. The ten largest account for 4% to 4.5% of the sample. The sequenced sample was PBMCs. The receptors here all came from a male donor in good health and CMV-seropositive.

This rearrangement joins TRBV29-1 to TRBJ2-5; TRBD1 is a possible D gene (6 bases). Germline V gene sequence: CDR1 SQVTM, CDR2 ANQGSEA. The V end lost 7 bases, the J end lost 5 bases, and 23 bases lay between the germline ends. This CDR3 is built from 15 residues. CDR3 coding DNA: TGCAGCGGGGGCAGGGGCAGGGGACCGGGGGAGACCCAGTACTTC. Translating it yields CSGGRGRGPGETQYF.

This sequence joins TRBV7-3 and TRBJ1-1; D uncertain. The CDR3 length is 13 residues. With 5 bases removed from V and 4 bases from J, the gap between germline ends came to 11 bases. The germline gives CDR1 SGHTA, CDR2 FQGTGA. In DNA form, the CDR3 reads TGTGCCAGCAGCCCTAGCTGGGCCACTGAAGCTTTCTTT. It yields the protein CASSPSWATEAFF.

The chain combines TRBV30 with TRBJ2-5; D possibly corresponds to TRBD2 (6 bases). The CDR3 sequence is 14 residues long. Per the germline V gene, CDR1 is GTSNPN and CDR2 is SVGIG (reference sequence). V was shortened by 1 base and J by 3 bases, with 12 bases between the two germline ends. The CDR3 spells CAWSAGTLKETQYF. The CDR3 bases are TGTGCCTGGAGTGCCGGGACTTTAAAAGAGACCCAGTACTTC.

The gene calls are TRBV7-9 and TRBJ2-1, with TRBD2 matching over 11 bases. The germline V gene encodes CDR1 SEHNR and CDR2 FQNEAQ (reference sequence). The length of the CDR3 is 16 residues. With 0 bases clipped from V and 6 bases from J, the junction kept 4 bases outside the gene matches. The CDR3 DNA reads as TGTGCCAGCAGCTTAGCCCTAGCGGGGGGCCCCAATGAGCAGTTCTTC. Encoded protein: CASSLALAGGPNEQFF.

This clone is a singleton in its sample. The chain couples TRBV27 to TRBJ1-6; TRBD1 matches at 8 bases. This CDR3 is 18 amino acids long. CDR1 and CDR2 from the germline V gene are MNHEY and SMNVEV (reference sequence). Unmatched junction bases numbered 12, after V lost 2 bases and J lost 6 bases. As DNA, the CDR3 is TGTGCCAGCAGTTTAAGGGGCGCGGGACAGGTGATTAATTCACCCCTCCACTTT. Residues: CASSLRGAGQVINSPLHF.

In its sample, this clone was seen a few times. The V gene is TRBV7-8, the J gene TRBJ2-1, with 14 bases fitting TRBD2. With V trimmed by 4 bases and J by 4 bases, 6 bases remained unmatched. This CDR3 is 17 amino acids long. CDR1 is SGHVS, CDR2 FQNEAQ, per germline. CDR3 nucleotide sequence: TGTGCCAGCAGCTATTGGACTAGCGGGGGGACGTACAATGAGCAGTTCTTC. It encodes CASSYWTSGGTYNEQFF.

The V gene is TRBV30, the J gene TRBJ2-5; D perhaps matches TRBD1 (5 bases). The germline V gene has CDR1 GTSNPN and CDR2 SVGIG (reference sequence). The length of the CDR3 is 14 residues. V was shortened by 4 bases and J by 0 bases, with 12 bases between the two germline ends. CDR3 DNA: TGTGCCTGGAACCGGGCAGGGTACCAAGAGACCCAGTACTTC. Amino acids: CAWNRAGYQETQYF.

V gene TRBV5-1 combines with J gene TRBJ2-7, with a tentative D call TRBD1 (6 bases). V lost 5 bases to trimming and J lost 7 bases, with 10 bases between them. The CDR3 has 11 residues. CDR1 and CDR2 from the germline V gene are SGHRS and YFSETQ. The CDR3 sequence: CASRLGQEQYF. The CDR3 DNA reads as TGCGCCAGCAGACTCGGACAGGAGCAGTACTTC.

The V gene is TRBV29-1, the J gene TRBJ2-3; the D gene is possibly TRBD2 (6 bases). The CDR3 is 14 amino acids. Trimming pared 5 bases from V and 1 base from J, leaving 13 bases between. Germline CDR1 and CDR2: SQVTM and ANQGSEA. The DNA for the CDR3 is TGCAGCGTTACTTGGGGACTCCGCACAGATACGCAGTATTTT. Translating gives CSVTWGLRTDTQYF.

This clone appeared a few times. This sequence joins TRBV29-1 and TRBJ2-7; the match to TRBD2 covers 7 bases. V dropped 3 bases and J dropped 3; count of bases not matched to a gene: 5. The length of the CDR3 is 13 residues. CDR1 and CDR2 (germline): SQVTM, ANQGSEA. CDR3 in amino acids: CSVDAGEGYEQYF. The DNA of the CDR3 is TGCAGCGTTGACGCTGGGGAGGGCTACGAGCAGTACTTC.

The gene calls are TRBV6-1 and TRBJ2-2; 10 bases line up with TRBD2. V gave up 4 bases and J gave up 5 bases; unmatched junction bases: 4. This CDR3 comprises 15 residues. Germline V gene data show CDR1 as MNHNS and CDR2 as SASEGT. CDR3 in amino acids: CASSAISGGTGELFF. The CDR3 DNA is TGTGCCAGCAGTGCGATTAGCGGGGGGACCGGGGAGCTGTTTTTT.

The V and J genes are TRBV6-1 and TRBJ1-3, with 9 nucleotides matching TRBD1. After removal of 6 bases from V and 2 bases from J, the junction contained 5 bases not matched to a gene. Looked up from germline, CDR1 is MNHNS and CDR2 is SASEGT. This CDR3 spans 15 amino acids. The CDR3 nucleotides read TGTGCCAGCAGCGGGACAGGGTCTACTGGAAACACCATATATTTT. Encoded protein: CASSGTGSTGNTIYF.

The CDR3 sequence is CASSVNPGPSETQYF. CDR3 DNA sequence: TGTGCCAGCAGCGTAAACCCAGGGCCCTCGGAGACCCAGTACTTC. V gene TRBV9 combines with J gene TRBJ2-5; D is possibly TRBD1 (5 bases). The CDR3 runs to 15 residues. V shed 1 base and J shed 5 bases, with 15 bases lying between them. Germline V CDR1 and CDR2: SGDLS, YYNGEE.

The V call is TRBV7-6, the J call TRBJ2-2; D is ambiguous. CDR3 length equals 13 residues. Trimming cost V 3 bases and J 6 bases, with 8 bases left between them. Per the germline V gene, CDR1 is SGHVS and CDR2 is FNYEAQ. CDR3 protein: CASSFRFSGELFF. In DNA form, the CDR3 reads TGTGCCAGCAGCTTTCGGTTTTCCGGGGAGCTGTTTTTT.

The rearrangement uses TRBV9 and TRBJ1-4; unclear D gene. The germline gives CDR1 SGDLS, CDR2 YYNGEE. The CDR3 sequence is 14 residues long. V was cut by 4 bases and J by 8 bases, with 15 bases left in between. The CDR3 DNA sequence: TGTGCCAGCAGCCGCAAGGCCCCGGGGGAAAAACTGTTTTTT. Amino acid sequence: CASSRKAPGEKLFF.

The chain carries TRBV5-1 and TRBJ1-1; D possibly corresponds to TRBD1 (6 bases). Germline CDR1 and CDR2: SGHRS and YFSETQ. The V and J ends lost 7 bases and 0 bases respectively, with 7 bases between them. The CDR3 totals 12 residues. DNA of the CDR3: TGCGCCAGCTGGGACATGAACACTGAAGCTTTCTTT. This sequence encodes CASWDMNTEAFF.

The V call is TRBV9, the J call TRBJ2-7, with D possibly matching TRBD1 (6 bases). Germline V gene sequence: CDR1 SGDLS, CDR2 YYNGEE. V dropped 0 bases and J dropped 3 bases, with 10 bases sitting between them. The CDR3 loop spans 14 amino acids. DNA for the CDR3: TGTGCCAGCAGCGTAGATGCAGGGGACTACGAGCAGTACTTC. Protein: CASSVDAGDYEQYF. The whole variable domain, remainder taken from reference TRBV9 and TRBJ2-7, is DSGVTQTPKHLITATGQRVTLRCSPRSGDLSVYWYQQSLDQGLQFLIQYYNGEERAKGNILERFSAQQFPDLHSELNLSSLELGDSALYFCASSVDAGDYEQYFGPGTRLTVT.

The chain joins TRBV5-1 to TRBJ1-1, with a tentative D call TRBD1 (6 bases). V was clipped by 4 bases and J by 1 base, with 14 bases between them. The CDR3 length is 15 residues. In germline, CDR1 is SGHRS, CDR2 YFSETQ. For the CDR3, the DNA is TGCGCCAGCAGCCCTCTTCGGACAGCGAACACTGAAGCTTTCTTT. Translation gives CASSPLRTANTEAFF.

The genes are TRBV27 and TRBJ1-1, with D perhaps matching TRBD1 (5 bases). V gave up 2 bases and J gave up 8 bases, with 12 bases separating them. Germline V lookup: CDR1 MNHEY, CDR2 SMNVEV (reference sequence). The CDR3 loop spans 13 amino acids. The CDR3 DNA follows: TGTGCCAGCAGTTTAAAAGGAGACAGCGAAGCTTTCTTT. Its translation is CASSLKGDSEAFF.

This clone appeared once. This chain links TRBV5-6 with TRBJ1-1; 7 bases fit TRBD1. The CDR3 has 12 amino acids. Germline V gene sequence: CDR1 SGHDT, CDR2 YYEEEE. V gave up 1 base and J gave up 11 bases; unmatched junction bases: 5. The CDR3 coding sequence is TGTGCCAGCAGCTTGAGCAGGGGGACGGCTTTCTTT. This gives the protein CASSLSRGTAFF.

The V gene is TRBV28, the J gene TRBJ1-2; D is possibly TRBD1 (5 bases). This CDR3 spans 12 amino acids. Germline V lookup: CDR1 MDHEN, CDR2 SYDVKM. V was cut by 6 bases and J by 7 bases, with 12 bases left in between. The CDR3 protein is CASSAGQVGYTF. As DNA, the CDR3 is TGTGCCAGCAGCGCGGGGCAAGTTGGCTACACCTTC.

This clone was seen a handful of times. V usage is TRBV15 and J usage is TRBJ1-1; 9 bases match TRBD1. The trim removed 1 base at V and 8 bases at J, leaving 8 bases unmatched. Germline-derived CDR1 and CDR2 are LNHNV and YYDKDF (reference sequence). The CDR3 runs 15 residues. The CDR3 DNA sequence: TGTGCCACCAGCAGAGGGACAGGGGACCTCGTAGAAGCTTTCTTT. Protein: CATSRGTGDLVEAFF.

V is TRBV19 and J is TRBJ1-1, with 7 bases that match TRBD1. CDR1 is LNHDA and CDR2 is SQIVND in the germline V gene (reference sequence). V gave up 3 bases and J gave up 0 bases; unmatched junction bases: 10. The CDR3 loop spans 17 amino acids. The CDR3 bases are TGTGCCAGTAGTATCCTTACAGGGGCCGCAATGAACACTGAAGCTTTCTTT. It encodes CASSILTGAAMNTEAFF.